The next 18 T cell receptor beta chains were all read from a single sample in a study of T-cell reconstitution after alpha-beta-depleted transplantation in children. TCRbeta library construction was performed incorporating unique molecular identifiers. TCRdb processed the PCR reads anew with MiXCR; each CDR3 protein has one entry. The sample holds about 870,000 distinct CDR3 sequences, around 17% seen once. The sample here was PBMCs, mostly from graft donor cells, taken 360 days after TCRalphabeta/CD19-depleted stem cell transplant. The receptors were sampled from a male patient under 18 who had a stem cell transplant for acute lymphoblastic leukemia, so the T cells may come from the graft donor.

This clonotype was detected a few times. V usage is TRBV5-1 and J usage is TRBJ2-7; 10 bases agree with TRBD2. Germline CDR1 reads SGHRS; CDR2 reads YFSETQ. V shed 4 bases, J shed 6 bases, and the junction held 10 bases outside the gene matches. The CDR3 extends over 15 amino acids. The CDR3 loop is CASSGGTSEVGEQYF. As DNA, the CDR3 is TGCGCCAGCAGCGGAGGGACTAGCGAAGTCGGCGAGCAGTACTTC.

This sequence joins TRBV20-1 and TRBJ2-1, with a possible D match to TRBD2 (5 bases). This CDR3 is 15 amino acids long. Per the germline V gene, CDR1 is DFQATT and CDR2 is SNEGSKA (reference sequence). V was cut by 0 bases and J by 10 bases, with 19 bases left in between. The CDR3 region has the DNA TGCAGTGCTAGAGATCCAAACCGACGCTCGGGGGAGCAGTTCTTC. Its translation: CSARDPNRRSGEQFF.

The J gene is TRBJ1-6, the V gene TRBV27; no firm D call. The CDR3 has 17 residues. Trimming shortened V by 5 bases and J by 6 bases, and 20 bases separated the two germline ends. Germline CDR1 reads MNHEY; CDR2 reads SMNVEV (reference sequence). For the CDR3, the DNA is TGTGCCAGCAGTGTAGGCCCGATAAGACGGTTTAATTCACCCCTCCACTTT. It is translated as CASSVGPIRRFNSPLHF.

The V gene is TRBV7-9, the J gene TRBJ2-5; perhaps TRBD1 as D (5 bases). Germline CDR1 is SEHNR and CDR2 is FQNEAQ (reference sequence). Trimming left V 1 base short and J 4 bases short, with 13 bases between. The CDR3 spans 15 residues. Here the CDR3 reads CASSLELIRAETQYF. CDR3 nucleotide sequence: TGTGCCAGCAGCTTAGAGCTGATCAGGGCAGAGACCCAGTACTTC.

CDR3 bases: TGTGCCAGCAGCCAGGTCACAGGGAACACTGAAGCTTTCTTT. Translation gives CASSQVTGNTEAFF. The genes are TRBV3-1 and TRBJ1-1, with D perhaps matching TRBD1 (5 bases). Trimming cost V 3 bases and J 1 base, with 9 bases left between them. The CDR3 is 14 residues long. Germline V CDR1 and CDR2: LGHDT, YNNKEL (reference sequence).

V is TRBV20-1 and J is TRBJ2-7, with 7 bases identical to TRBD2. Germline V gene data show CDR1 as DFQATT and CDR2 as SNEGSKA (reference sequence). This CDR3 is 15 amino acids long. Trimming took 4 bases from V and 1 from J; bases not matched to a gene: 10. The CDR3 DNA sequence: TGCAGTGCTATCAACGGGGCTAGCGGTTCCTACGAGCAGTACTTC. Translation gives CSAINGASGSYEQYF.

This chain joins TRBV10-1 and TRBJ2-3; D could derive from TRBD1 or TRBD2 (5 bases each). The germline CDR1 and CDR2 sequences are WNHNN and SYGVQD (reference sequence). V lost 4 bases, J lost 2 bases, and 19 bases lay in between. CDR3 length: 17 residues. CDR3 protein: CASSGPPGPSDTDTQYF. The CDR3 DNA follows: TGCGCCAGCAGTGGGCCCCCGGGGCCCTCTGACACAGATACGCAGTATTTT.

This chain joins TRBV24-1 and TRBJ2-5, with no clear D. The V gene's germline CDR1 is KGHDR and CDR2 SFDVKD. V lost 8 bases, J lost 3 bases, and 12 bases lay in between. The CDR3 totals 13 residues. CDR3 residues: CATKKGTEETQYF. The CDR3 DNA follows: TGTGCCACCAAAAAGGGAACAGAAGAGACCCAGTACTTC.

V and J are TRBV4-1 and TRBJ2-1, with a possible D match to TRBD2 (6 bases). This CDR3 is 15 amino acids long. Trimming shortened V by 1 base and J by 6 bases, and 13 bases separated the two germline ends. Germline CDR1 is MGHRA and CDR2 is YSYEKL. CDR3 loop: CASSQVIAATNEQFF. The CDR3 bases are TGCGCCAGCAGCCAAGTAATAGCGGCCACCAATGAGCAGTTCTTC.

The CDR3 nucleotides read TGTGCCAGCAGAGGAGACAGGGGAGGAGGCTACGAGCAGTACTTC. Protein: CASRGDRGGGYEQYF. The chain joins TRBV2 to TRBJ2-7; 8 bases are shared with TRBD1. V was pared by 6 bases and J by 3 bases, with 10 bases of the junction left unmatched. The CDR3 has 15 residues. Germline CDR1 is SNHLY and CDR2 is FYNNEI.

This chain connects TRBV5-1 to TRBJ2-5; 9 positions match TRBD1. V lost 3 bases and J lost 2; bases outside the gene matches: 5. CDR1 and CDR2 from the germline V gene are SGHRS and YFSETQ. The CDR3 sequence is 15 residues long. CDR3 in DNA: TGCGCCAGCAGCTCCTCCGGGACAGGGCAAGAGACCCAGTACTTC. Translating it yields CASSSSGTGQETQYF. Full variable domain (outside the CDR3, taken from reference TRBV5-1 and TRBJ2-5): KAGVTQTPRYLIKTRGQQVTLSCSPISGHRSVSWYQQTPGQGLQFLFEYFSETQRNKGNFPGRFSGRQFSNSRSEMNVSTLELGDSALYLCASSSSGTGQETQYFGPGTRLLVL.

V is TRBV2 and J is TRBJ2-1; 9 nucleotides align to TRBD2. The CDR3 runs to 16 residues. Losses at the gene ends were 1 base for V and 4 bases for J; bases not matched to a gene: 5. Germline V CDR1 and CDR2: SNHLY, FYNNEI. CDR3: CASSEVRLAAYNEQFF. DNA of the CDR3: TGTGCCAGCAGTGAAGTCCGACTAGCGGCATACAATGAGCAGTTCTTC.

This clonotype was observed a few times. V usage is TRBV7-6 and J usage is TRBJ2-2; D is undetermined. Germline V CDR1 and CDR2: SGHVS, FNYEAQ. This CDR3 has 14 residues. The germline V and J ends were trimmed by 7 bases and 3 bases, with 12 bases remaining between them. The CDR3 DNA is TGTGCCAGCATCTTGTACTTCGACACCGGGGAGCTGTTTTTT. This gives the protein CASILYFDTGELFF.

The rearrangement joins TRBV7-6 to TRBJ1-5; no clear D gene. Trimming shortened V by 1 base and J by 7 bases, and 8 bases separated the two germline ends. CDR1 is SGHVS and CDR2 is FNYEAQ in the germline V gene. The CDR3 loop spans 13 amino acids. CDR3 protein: CASSLGEGQPQHF. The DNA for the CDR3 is TGTGCCAGCAGCTTAGGGGAAGGACAGCCCCAGCATTTT.

Written as DNA, the CDR3 is TGTGCCAGCAGCTTAGAGGTTTTCGACCCCTCCGAGCAGTACTTC. Protein: CASSLEVFDPSEQYF. J is TRBJ2-7 and V is TRBV7-6; D call uncertain. The V end was cut by 1 base, the J end by 6 bases, with 16 bases between. This CDR3 comprises 15 residues. Germline loops: CDR1 SGHVS, CDR2 FNYEAQ. The full variable domain, rest sourced from reference TRBV7-6 and TRBJ2-7, is GAGVSQSPRYKVTKRGQDVALRCDPISGHVSLYWYRQALGQGPEFLTYFNYEAQQDKSGLPNDRFSAERPEGSISTLTIQRTEQRDSAMYRCASSLEVFDPSEQYFGPGTRLTVT.

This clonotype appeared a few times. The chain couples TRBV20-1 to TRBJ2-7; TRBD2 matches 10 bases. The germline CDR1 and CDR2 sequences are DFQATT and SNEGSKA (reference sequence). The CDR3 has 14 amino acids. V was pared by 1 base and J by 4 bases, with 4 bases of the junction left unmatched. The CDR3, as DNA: TGCAGTGCTAGAGGCCCTAGCGGGAGATACGAGCAGTACTTC. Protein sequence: CSARGPSGRYEQYF.

This CDR3 reads CAWSVLDLNEQYF. DNA for the CDR3: TGTGCCTGGAGTGTCTTGGACCTGAACGAGCAGTACTTC. The V gene is TRBV30, the J gene TRBJ2-7; the D is unclear. In germline, CDR1 is GTSNPN, CDR2 SVGIG (reference sequence). The CDR3 is 13 amino acids. V lost 0 bases to trimming and J lost 5 bases, with 11 bases between them.

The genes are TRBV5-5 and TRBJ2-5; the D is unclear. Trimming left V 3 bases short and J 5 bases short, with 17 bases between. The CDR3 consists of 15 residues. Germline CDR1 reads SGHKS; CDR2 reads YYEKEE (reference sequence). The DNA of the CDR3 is TGTGCCAGCAGCTACGATCGGACGTTGGGCGAGACCCAGTACTTC. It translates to CASSYDRTLGETQYF.